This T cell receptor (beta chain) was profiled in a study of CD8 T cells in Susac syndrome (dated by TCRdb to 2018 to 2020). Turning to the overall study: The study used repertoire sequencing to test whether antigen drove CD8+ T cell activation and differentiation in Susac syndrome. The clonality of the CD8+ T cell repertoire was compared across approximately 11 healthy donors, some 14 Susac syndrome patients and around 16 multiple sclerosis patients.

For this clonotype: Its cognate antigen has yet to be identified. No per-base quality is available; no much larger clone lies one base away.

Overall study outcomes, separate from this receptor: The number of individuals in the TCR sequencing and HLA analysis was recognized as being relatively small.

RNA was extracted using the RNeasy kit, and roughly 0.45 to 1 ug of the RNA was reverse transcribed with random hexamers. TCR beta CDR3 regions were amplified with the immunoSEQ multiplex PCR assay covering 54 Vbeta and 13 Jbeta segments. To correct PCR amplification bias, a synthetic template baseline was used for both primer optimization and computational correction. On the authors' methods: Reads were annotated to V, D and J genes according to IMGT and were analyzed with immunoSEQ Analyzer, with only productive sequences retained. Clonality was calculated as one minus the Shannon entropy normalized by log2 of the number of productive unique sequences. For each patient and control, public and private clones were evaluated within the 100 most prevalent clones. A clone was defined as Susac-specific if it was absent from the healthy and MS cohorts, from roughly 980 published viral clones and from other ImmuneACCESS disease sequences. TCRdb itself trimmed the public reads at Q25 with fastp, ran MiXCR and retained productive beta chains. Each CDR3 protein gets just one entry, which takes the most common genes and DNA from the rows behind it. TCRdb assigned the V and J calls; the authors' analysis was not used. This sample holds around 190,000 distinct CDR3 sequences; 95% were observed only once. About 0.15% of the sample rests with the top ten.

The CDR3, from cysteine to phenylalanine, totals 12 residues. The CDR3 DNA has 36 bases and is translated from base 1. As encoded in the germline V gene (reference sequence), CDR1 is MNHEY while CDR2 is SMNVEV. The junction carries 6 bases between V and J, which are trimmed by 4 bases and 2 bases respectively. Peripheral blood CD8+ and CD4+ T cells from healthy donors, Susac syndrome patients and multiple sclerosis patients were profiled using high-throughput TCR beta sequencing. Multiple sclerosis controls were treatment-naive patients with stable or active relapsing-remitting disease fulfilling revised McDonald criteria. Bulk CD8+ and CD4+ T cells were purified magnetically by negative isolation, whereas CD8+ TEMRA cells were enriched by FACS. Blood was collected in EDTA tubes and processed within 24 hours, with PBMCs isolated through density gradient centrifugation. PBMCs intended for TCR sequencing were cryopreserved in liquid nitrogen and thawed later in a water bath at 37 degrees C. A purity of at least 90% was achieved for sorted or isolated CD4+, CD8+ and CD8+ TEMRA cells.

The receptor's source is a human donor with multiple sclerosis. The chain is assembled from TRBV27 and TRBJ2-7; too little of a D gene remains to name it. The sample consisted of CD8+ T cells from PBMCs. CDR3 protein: CASSSTPYEQYF. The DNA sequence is TGTGCCAGCAGTTCTACTCCCTACGAGCAGTACTTC.